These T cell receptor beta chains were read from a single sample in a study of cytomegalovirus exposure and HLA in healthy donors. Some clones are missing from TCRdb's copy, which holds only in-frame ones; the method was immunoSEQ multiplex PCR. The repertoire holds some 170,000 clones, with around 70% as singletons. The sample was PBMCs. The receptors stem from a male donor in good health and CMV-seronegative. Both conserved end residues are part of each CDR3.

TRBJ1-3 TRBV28 CASSLYATSSGNTIYF
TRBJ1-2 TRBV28 CASSYTGRAVYGYTF
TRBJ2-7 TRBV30 CAWSTGNEQYF
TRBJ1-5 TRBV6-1 CASSDNGGGQPQHF
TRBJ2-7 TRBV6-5 CASSYDGGAYEQYF
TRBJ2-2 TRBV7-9 CASSRDRSTGELFF
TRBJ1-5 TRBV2 CASTQGFSNQPQHF
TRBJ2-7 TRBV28 CASSKTGNWGEQYF
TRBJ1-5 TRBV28 CASTPYPGDGNQPQHF
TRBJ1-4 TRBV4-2 CASSQVRPGQPEKLFF
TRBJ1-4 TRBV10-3 CAISEGQGTNEKLFF
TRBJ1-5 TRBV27 CASGGGVGGNQPQHF
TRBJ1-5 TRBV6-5 CASSYSAGGSQPQHF
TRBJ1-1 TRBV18 CASSPPNQAMNTEAFF
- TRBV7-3 CASSLAGSYEQYF
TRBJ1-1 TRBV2 CASSGGQLLEAFF
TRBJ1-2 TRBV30 CAWSVRQGVGYTF
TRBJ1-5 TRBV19 CASSPGHGYSNQPQHF
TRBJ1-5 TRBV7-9 CASSLGQGTQPQHF
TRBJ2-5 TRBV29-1 CSVPSDTWYQETQYF
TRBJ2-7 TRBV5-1 CASSPRLGGYEQYF
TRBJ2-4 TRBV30 CAFGVSKNIQYF
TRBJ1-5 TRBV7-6 CASSFYSNQPQHF
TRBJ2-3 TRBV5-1 CASSLVQGARDTQYF
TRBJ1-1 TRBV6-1 CASSEVQGGVRGTEAFF
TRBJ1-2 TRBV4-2 CASSQDSQPVDYGYTF
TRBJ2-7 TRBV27 CASSLAGLAGAYEQYF
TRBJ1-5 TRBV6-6 CASSYRTGGGQPQHF
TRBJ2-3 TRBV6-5 CASSSGLTQYF
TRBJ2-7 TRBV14 CASSRGPYEQYF
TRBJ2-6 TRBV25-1 CASSEYRGFGANVLTF
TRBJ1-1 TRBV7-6 CASSSTRGVNTEAFF
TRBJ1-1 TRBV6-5 CASSWGTGGNTEAFF
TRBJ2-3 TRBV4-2 CASSQRDTDTQYF
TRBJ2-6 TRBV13 CASSLMGAAGANVLTF
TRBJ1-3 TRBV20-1 CSATRVGTIYF